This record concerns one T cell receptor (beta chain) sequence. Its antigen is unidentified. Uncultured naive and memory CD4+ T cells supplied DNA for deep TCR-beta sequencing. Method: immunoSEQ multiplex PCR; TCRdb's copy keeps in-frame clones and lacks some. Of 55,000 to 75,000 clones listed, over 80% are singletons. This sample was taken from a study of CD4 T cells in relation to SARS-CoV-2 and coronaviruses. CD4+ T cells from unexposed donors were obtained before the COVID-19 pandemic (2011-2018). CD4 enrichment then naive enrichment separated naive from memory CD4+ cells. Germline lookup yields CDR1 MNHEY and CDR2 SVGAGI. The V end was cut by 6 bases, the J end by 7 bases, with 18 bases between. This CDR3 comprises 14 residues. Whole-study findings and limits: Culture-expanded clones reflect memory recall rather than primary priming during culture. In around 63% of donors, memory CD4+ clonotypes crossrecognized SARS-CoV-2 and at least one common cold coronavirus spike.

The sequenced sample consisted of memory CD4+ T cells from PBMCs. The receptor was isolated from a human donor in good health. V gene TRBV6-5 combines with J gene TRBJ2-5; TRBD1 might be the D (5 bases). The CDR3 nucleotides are TGTGCCAGCAGCCTTAACTCAGGGTCGGGGACCCAGTACTTC. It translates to CASSLNSGSGTQYF.